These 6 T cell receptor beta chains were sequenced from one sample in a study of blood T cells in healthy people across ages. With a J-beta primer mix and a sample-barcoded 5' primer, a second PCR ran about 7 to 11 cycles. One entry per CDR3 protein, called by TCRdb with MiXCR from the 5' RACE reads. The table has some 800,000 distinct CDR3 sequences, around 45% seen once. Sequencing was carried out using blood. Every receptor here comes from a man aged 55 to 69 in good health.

Here the CDR3 reads CSANSDSLGTGELFF. CDR3 sequence (DNA): TGCAGTGCTAACTCGGACTCTTTAGGCACCGGGGAGCTGTTTTTT. The rearrangement joins TRBV20-1 to TRBJ2-2, with a possible D match to TRBD2 (5 bases). Trimming stripped 4 bases from V and 4 bases from J, with 16 bases between. Germline CDR1 and CDR2: DFQATT and SNEGSKA (reference sequence). This CDR3 is 15 amino acids long.

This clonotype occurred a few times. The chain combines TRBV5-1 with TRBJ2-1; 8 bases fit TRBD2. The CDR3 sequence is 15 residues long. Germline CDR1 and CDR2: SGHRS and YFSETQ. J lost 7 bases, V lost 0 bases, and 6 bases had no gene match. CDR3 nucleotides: TGCGCCAGCAGCTTGGGGAGCGGGGGTGTAAATGAGCAGTTCTTC. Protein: CASSLGSGGVNEQFF. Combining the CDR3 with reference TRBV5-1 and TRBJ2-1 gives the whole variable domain KAGVTQTPRYLIKTRGQQVTLSCSPISGHRSVSWYQQTPGQGLQFLFEYFSETQRNKGNFPGRFSGRQFSNSRSEMNVSTLELGDSALYLCASSLGSGGVNEQFFGPGTRLTVL.

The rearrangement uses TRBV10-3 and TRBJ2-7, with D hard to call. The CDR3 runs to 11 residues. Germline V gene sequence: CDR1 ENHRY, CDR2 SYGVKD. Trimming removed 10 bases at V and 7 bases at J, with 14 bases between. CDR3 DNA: TGTGCCAGCCAAGGCAGAAGGGAGCAGTACTTC. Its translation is CASQGRREQYF.

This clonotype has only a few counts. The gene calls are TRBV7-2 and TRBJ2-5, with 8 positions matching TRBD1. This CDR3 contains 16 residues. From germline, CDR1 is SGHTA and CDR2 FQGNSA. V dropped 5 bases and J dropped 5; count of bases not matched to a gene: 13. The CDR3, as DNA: TGTGCCAGCAGCGCCCCCGGACAGGGAGATTCGGAGACCCAGTACTTC. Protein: CASSAPGQGDSETQYF.

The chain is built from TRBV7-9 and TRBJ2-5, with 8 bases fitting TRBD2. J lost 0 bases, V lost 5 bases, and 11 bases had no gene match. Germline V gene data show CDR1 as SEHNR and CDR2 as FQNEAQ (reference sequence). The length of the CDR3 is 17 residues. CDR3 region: CASSRGGGSPHQETQYF. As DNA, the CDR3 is TGTGCCAGCAGCCGGGGGGGGGGCTCTCCTCACCAAGAGACCCAGTACTTC.

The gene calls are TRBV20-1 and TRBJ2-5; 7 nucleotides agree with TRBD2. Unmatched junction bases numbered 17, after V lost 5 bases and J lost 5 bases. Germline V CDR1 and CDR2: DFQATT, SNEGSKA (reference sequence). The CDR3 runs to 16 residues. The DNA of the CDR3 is TGCAGTGCTTCTTGGGAGCGGTCCCAGGGAGGGGAGACCCAGTACTTC. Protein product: CSASWERSQGGETQYF.